This T cell receptor (beta chain) was sequenced in a study of shared clonotypes between healthy human individuals. Study outcomes and limitations: Among donors, sharing of clonotypes was expected to be affected by sequencing depth. It was observed that about 5% of naive CD4 clonotypes were shared across a few donors.

CD8 cells classed as naive were CD45RO-negative and positively selected for CCR7, excluding terminally differentiated effector memory CD45RA+ cells. A word on this clone: Its specificity is not known.

Here immunoSEQ multiplex PCR was the method, and the copy in TCRdb shows in-frame clones only, minus some. Of hundreds of thousands of clones in the sample, approximately 96% were seen once. This CDR3 has 18 residues. CDR1 LNHDA and CDR2 SQIVND come from the germline V gene (reference sequence). V lost 1 base, J lost 0 bases, and 13 bases lay in between. This chain links TRBV19 with TRBJ2-6; D unresolved. Sequencing was carried out using naive CD8+ T cells sorted from blood. This clonotype originated in a woman aged 25 to 39 in good health. CDR3 protein: CASSIVSGWSSGANVLTF. CDR3 sequence (DNA): TGTGCCAGTAGTATAGTCTCCGGGTGGAGCTCTGGGGCCAACGTCCTGACTTTC.